The entry that follows covers one TCR beta chain sequence. These data originate in a study of T cell changes during pregnancy in multiple sclerosis. V lost 5 bases to trimming and J lost 4 bases; unmatched junction nucleotides: 7. The CDR3 is made up of 14 amino acids. The V gene's germline CDR1 is LNHDA and CDR2 SQIVND (reference sequence). Assay used: immunoSEQ multiplex PCR; TCRdb lists only in-frame clones, some missing. Found here are around 130,000 clones, about 95% of them singletons; the top ten hold more than 0.4%. Specimen: peripheral blood, collected after pregnancy. This receptor was obtained from a female donor with multiple sclerosis, enrolled in a pregnancy study. The rearrangement joins TRBV19 to TRBJ2-7, with 8 positions matching TRBD2. The CDR3 region has the DNA TGTGCCAGTAGTTATGCGGGAGGAGGATACGAGCAGTACTTC. It is translated as CASSYAGGGYEQYF. Supplemented by reference TRBV19 and TRBJ2-7, the full variable domain reads DGGITQSPKYLFRKEGQNVTLSCEQNLNHDAMYWYRQDPGQGLRLIYYSQIVNDFQKGDIAEGYSVSREKKESFPLTVTSAQKNPTAFYLCASSYAGGGYEQYFGPGTRLTVT.